These 21 T cell receptor beta chains were all obtained from the same sample, sequenced in a study of blood T cell repertoires in COVID-19. Assay: immunoSEQ multiplex PCR; the TCRdb copy retains only in-frame clones and omits some. The sample has hundreds of thousands of clones; roughly 90% are singletons. Sequences were obtained from PBMCs or T cells enriched from blood (not recorded which). Receptors originate from a woman between 50 and 59 years old in a cohort exposed to, infected with or recovered from COVID-19 (not recorded which).

This clone appeared once. V usage is TRBV2 and J usage is TRBJ1-1, with a tentative D call TRBD1 (6 bases). Looked up from germline, CDR1 is SNHLY and CDR2 is FYNNEI. The CDR3 has 14 residues. Trimming removed 5 bases at V and 0 bases at J, with 10 bases between. The CDR3: CASSTGTMNTEAFF. The CDR3 bases are TGTGCCAGCAGTACCGGGACAATGAACACTGAAGCTTTCTTT.

The chain is built from TRBV27 and TRBJ2-7, with D hard to call. V gave up 2 bases and J gave up 3 bases, with 8 bases separating them. Looked up from germline, CDR1 is MNHEY and CDR2 is SMNVEV (reference sequence). This CDR3 comprises 13 residues. The CDR3 DNA is TGTGCCAGCAGTTTAGGGCCCGGCTACGAGCAGTACTTC. Protein: CASSLGPGYEQYF.

The chain has TRBV12-3 or TRBV12-4 and TRBJ1-5; perhaps TRBD1 as D (5 bases). This CDR3 comprises 13 residues. Deletions cut 2 bases from V and 5 bases from J, with 7 bases between. Here the CDR3 DNA reads TGTGCCAGCAGTTTAACAGGTCATCAGCCCCAGCATTTT. Protein: CASSLTGHQPQHF.

As concerns this clone: The same CDR3 can be traced to other DNA sequences in this sample. The J gene is TRBJ2-5, the V gene TRBV15, with D perhaps TRBD1 (6 bases). Germline CDR1 and CDR2: LNHNV and YYDKDF (reference sequence). The CDR3 loop spans 13 amino acids. V was cut by 4 bases and J by 2 bases, with 8 bases left in between. The CDR3 coding sequence is TGTGCCACCAGCACAGGACAGCAAGAGACCCAGTACTTC. It specifies CATSTGQQETQYF.

The chain has TRBV19 and TRBJ1-2; TRBD1 might be the D (6 bases). The CDR3 is 14 residues long. Germline V CDR1 and CDR2: LNHDA, SQIVND (reference sequence). Trimming pared 7 bases from V and 4 bases from J, leaving 16 bases between. The CDR3 bases are TGTGCCAGTAATCAGGGGCGAGACCTCTATGGCTACACCTTC. Protein: CASNQGRDLYGYTF.

CDR3 coding DNA: TGTGCCACCACTTTAGCGGGGGATGGCACAGATACGCAGTATTTT. This encodes CATTLAGDGTDTQYF. The chain is built from TRBV3-1 (or the pseudogene TRBV3-2) and TRBJ2-3; TRBD2 matches at 9 bases. J lost 1 base, V lost 10 bases, and 9 bases had no gene match. Germline CDR1 LGHDT, CDR2 YNNKEL (reference sequence). The CDR3 has 15 residues.

The chain has TRBV12-5 and TRBJ2-2, with 7 bases aligning to TRBD1. Germline CDR1 and CDR2: LGHNT and FRNRAP. The length of the CDR3 is 16 residues. The J segment lost 1 base and the V segment lost 2 bases, leaving 4 bases of the junction unmatched. The CDR3, as DNA: TGTGCTAGTGGTTTGCCCCGACAGGGGAACACCGGGGAGCTGTTTTTT. It is translated as CASGLPRQGNTGELFF.

J is TRBJ2-5 and V is TRBV5-1; D unclear. V was clipped by 4 bases and J by 5 bases, with 15 bases between them. This CDR3 has 14 amino acids. Germline CDR1 reads SGHRS; CDR2 reads YFSETQ. The CDR3 sequence: CASSVTKQSETQYF. As DNA, the CDR3 is TGCGCCAGCAGCGTTACCAAACAGTCGGAGACCCAGTACTTC.

The V gene is TRBV9, the J gene TRBJ1-1; 11 positions agree with TRBD1. The ends lost 2 bases at V and 5 bases at J; junction bases unmatched: 14. The V gene's germline CDR1 is SGDLS and CDR2 YYNGEE. The CDR3 is 18 amino acids. The DNA of the CDR3 is TGTGCCAGCAGCGTCACTCCTAGGACAGGGGGCCTTGGGACTGAAGCTTTCTTT. It codes for CASSVTPRTGGLGTEAFF.

V gene TRBV30 combines with J gene TRBJ1-5, with 7 bases identical to TRBD1. Trimming removed 2 bases from V and 5 bases from J; junction bases left unmatched: 3. The CDR3 sequence is 13 residues long. Germline CDR1 and CDR2: GTSNPN and SVGIG (reference sequence). CDR3 sequence: CAWSRQGDQPQHF. The CDR3 DNA reads as TGTGCCTGGAGTCGACAGGGTGATCAGCCCCAGCATTTT.

The chain combines TRBV9 with TRBJ1-6, with 9 positions matching TRBD1. With 0 bases clipped from V and 10 bases from J, the junction kept 5 bases outside the gene matches. CDR3 size: 15 residues. Germline values: CDR1 SGDLS, CDR2 YYNGEE. CDR3 region: CASSVGRTGASPLHF. Here the CDR3 DNA reads TGTGCCAGCAGCGTAGGAAGGACAGGGGCCTCACCCCTCCACTTT. The full variable domain, rest sourced from reference TRBV9 and TRBJ1-6, is DSGVTQTPKHLITATGQRVTLRCSPRSGDLSVYWYQQSLDQGLQFLIQYYNGEERAKGNILERFSAQQFPDLHSELNLSSLELGDSALYFCASSVGRTGASPLHFGNGTRLTVT.

This chain links TRBV7-9 with TRBJ2-1, with 8 positions matching TRBD2. From germline, CDR1 is SEHNR and CDR2 FQNEAQ (reference sequence). Trimming at V came to 0 bases and at J to 4 bases, leaving 11 bases not matched to a gene. The CDR3 spans 18 residues. CDR3 protein: CASSLASRVAGLYNEQFF. Here the CDR3 DNA reads TGTGCCAGCAGCTTAGCGTCAAGGGTAGCGGGGCTTTACAATGAGCAGTTCTTC.

The chain uses TRBV5-1 and TRBJ1-6; TRBD1 aligns across 10 bases. The CDR3 runs to 16 residues. J gave up 9 bases and V 0 bases, and 6 bases lay outside the gene matches. Germline V CDR1 and CDR2: SGHRS, YFSETQ. The DNA for the CDR3 is TGCGCCAGCAGCTTGGGGGGACAGGGGATCTCTTCACCCCTCCACTTT. Protein sequence: CASSLGGQGISSPLHF.

This clone was found once. This rearrangement joins TRBV7-2 to TRBJ2-1, with 8 bases matching TRBD2. This CDR3 has 17 amino acids. CDR1 is SGHTA and CDR2 is FQGNSA in the germline V gene. J was trimmed by 1 base and V by 5 bases; bases with no gene match: 10. The CDR3 DNA is TGTGCCAGCAGCCCCTTCCGGGGGGGCGTGTCCTACAATGAGCAGTTCTTC. It specifies CASSPFRGGVSYNEQFF. Full variable domain (outside the CDR3, taken from reference TRBV7-2 and TRBJ2-1): GAGVSQSPSNKVTEKGKDVELRCDPISGHTALYWYRQSLGQGLEFLIYFQGNSAPDKSGLPSDRFSAERTGGSVSTLTIQRTQQEDSAVYLCASSPFRGGVSYNEQFFGPGTRLTVL.

This rearrangement joins TRBV12-5 to TRBJ2-1; D unclear. Germline CDR1 LGHNT, CDR2 FRNRAP. The CDR3 is made up of 16 amino acids. Trimming took off 1 base at V and 0 bases at J, with 10 bases between the two ends. CDR3 loop: CASGLGPTSSYNEQFF. DNA for the CDR3: TGTGCTAGTGGTTTGGGGCCAACAAGCTCCTACAATGAGCAGTTCTTC.

Here the CDR3 reads CASSFWGRSYEQYF. As DNA, the CDR3 is TGTGCCAGCAGCTTTTGGGGGCGCTCCTACGAGCAGTACTTC. The chain combines TRBV12-1 with TRBJ2-7; no check of the table's D call, TRBD1, against the DNA was made. TRBV12-1 is designated a pseudogene. This CDR3 has 14 amino acids.

The chain carries TRBV9 and TRBJ1-4, with D possibly matching TRBD1 (6 bases). The germline V gene has CDR1 SGDLS and CDR2 YYNGEE. The CDR3 consists of 14 residues. Between the trimmed V and J ends, which lost 4 bases and 7 bases, there was a span of 14 bases. The CDR3, as DNA: TGTGCCAGCAGCTACCCAGGGGATGGTGAAAAACTGTTTTTT. Translated, it gives CASSYPGDGEKLFF.

The genes are TRBV6-2 or TRBV6-3 and TRBJ2-3; 10 positions agree with TRBD1. The CDR3 extends over 14 amino acids. V lost 5 bases, J lost 3 bases, and 2 bases stayed unmatched. Germline CDR1 and CDR2: MNHEY and SVGEGT. DNA of the CDR3: TGTGCCAGCAGTAGGGACAGGGGTACAGATACGCAGTATTTT. The encoded protein is CASSRDRGTDTQYF.

The chain employs TRBV6-1 and TRBJ2-2; TRBD2 matches 8 bases. V shed 1 base and J 5 bases; nucleotides not matched to a gene: 3. The CDR3 runs 15 residues. Germline CDR1 MNHNS, CDR2 SASEGT. The CDR3 DNA sequence: TGTGCCAGCAGTGAAGTTCGGGGGGGAACCGGGGAGCTGTTTTTT. Encoded protein: CASSEVRGGTGELFF.

The gene calls are TRBV12-1 and TRBJ2-1; TRBD2, the table's D call, lacks a check against the DNA. TRBV12-1 is a recognized pseudogene. This CDR3 is 15 amino acids long. As DNA, the CDR3 is TGTGCCAGCAGCTCACAACCCCCGGGGGACAATGAGCAGTTCTTC. Its translation is CASSSQPPGDNEQFF.

This clone was observed a handful of times. The chain links TRBV3-1 (or the pseudogene TRBV3-2) to TRBJ1-2, with D perhaps TRBD1 (5 bases). The germline CDR1 and CDR2 sequences are LGHDT and YNNKEL (reference sequence). Trimming took 5 bases from V and 6 from J, leaving 22 bases between them. This CDR3 region has 16 residues. This CDR3 reads CASSSTPTRVVNGYTF. The CDR3 DNA is TGTGCCAGCAGCTCAACCCCCACCAGGGTTGTCAATGGCTACACCTTC.